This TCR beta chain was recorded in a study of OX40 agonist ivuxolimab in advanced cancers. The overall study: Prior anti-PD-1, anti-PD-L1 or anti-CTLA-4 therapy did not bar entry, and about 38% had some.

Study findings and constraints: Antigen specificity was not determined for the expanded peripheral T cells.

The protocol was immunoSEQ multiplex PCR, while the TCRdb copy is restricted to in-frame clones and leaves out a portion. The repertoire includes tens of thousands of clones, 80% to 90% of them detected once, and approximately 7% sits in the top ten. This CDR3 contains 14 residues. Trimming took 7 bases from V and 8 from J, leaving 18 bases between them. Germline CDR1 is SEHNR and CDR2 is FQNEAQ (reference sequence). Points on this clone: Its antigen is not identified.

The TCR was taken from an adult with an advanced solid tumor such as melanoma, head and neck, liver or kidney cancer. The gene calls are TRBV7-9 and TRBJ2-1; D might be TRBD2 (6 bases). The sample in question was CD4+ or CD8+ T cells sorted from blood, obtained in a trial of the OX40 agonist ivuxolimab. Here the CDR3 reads CASKSYGTFDEQFF. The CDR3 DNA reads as TGTGCCAGCAAGAGTTACGGGACTTTCGATGAGCAGTTCTTC.